The 11 T cell receptor beta chains given below trace back to one sample, sequenced in a study of shared clonotypes between healthy human individuals. Sequencing was performed with immunoSEQ multiplex PCR; in TCRdb, only in-frame clones are kept and a portion is missing. Altogether roughly 760,000 clones are present, approximately 79% being singletons, with the ten largest covering 1.7%. The specimen sequenced was memory CD4+ T cells sorted from blood. Subset defined: CD45RA-negative fraction. The receptors stem from a woman aged 25 to 39 in good health.

Turning to this clone: Its ends do not fully match the called genes, so a read error is possible. The chain links TRBV10-3 to TRBJ2-7; 8 bases agree with TRBD2. The germline V gene has CDR1 ENHRY and CDR2 SYGVKD. CDR3 length equals 18 residues. Here the CDR3 reads CAILLAGLVQRSSYERYF. The CDR3, as DNA: TGTGCCATCCTCCTTGCGGGACTAGTCCAACGGAGCTCCTACGAGCGGTACTTC.

The genes are TRBV18 and TRBJ1-1; D remains unclear. Trimming removed 4 bases at V and 3 bases at J, with 12 bases between. Germline values: CDR1 KGHSH, CDR2 LQKENI. The CDR3 consists of 14 residues. The CDR3 is CASSLGILDTEAFF. The CDR3 nucleotides are TGTGCCAGCTCACTGGGTATTCTGGACACTGAAGCTTTCTTT.

This clone has a count of ten or more. The chain couples TRBV30 to TRBJ1-1, with D perhaps matching TRBD1 (6 bases). The germline gives CDR1 GTSNPN, CDR2 SVGIG (reference sequence). The CDR3 loop spans 12 amino acids. V lost 0 bases to trimming and J lost 9 bases, with 11 bases between them. The CDR3 nucleotides are TGTGCCTGGAGTGTTAGGGGGGGGCAAGCTTTCTTT. Amino acids: CAWSVRGGQAFF.

The rearrangement links TRBV19 to TRBJ2-3; D is possibly TRBD1 or TRBD2 (5 bases each). Trimming removed 3 bases at V and 6 bases at J, with 16 bases between. There are 15 residues in the CDR3. Germline CDR1 LNHDA, CDR2 SQIVND (reference sequence). This chain's CDR3 is CASSMAGHTGDTQYF. Here the CDR3 DNA reads TGTGCCAGTAGTATGGCCGGACACACGGGGGATACGCAGTATTTT. Complete variable domain (other parts from reference TRBV19 and TRBJ2-3): DGGITQSPKYLFRKEGQNVTLSCEQNLNHDAMYWYRQDPGQGLRLIYYSQIVNDFQKGDIAEGYSVSREKKESFPLTVTSAQKNPTAFYLCASSMAGHTGDTQYFGPGTRLTVL.

A word on this clone: The same CDR3 also results from other DNA sequences found in this sample. J is TRBJ2-7 and V is TRBV11-2; D is undetermined. Trimming removed 0 bases at V and 3 bases at J, with 6 bases between. The CDR3 length is 13 residues. Germline CDR1 and CDR2: SGHAT and FQNNGV. The CDR3 loop is CASSLDRVYEQYF. The CDR3 DNA follows: TGTGCCAGCAGCTTAGATAGAGTCTACGAGCAGTACTTC.

The CDR3 DNA sequence: TGTGCCAGTAGTATTAACGCGGGACAGGGGACCGGCTACACCTTC. Protein: CASSINAGQGTGYTF. The chain employs TRBV19 and TRBJ1-2; 10 nucleotides agree with TRBD1. Per germline, CDR1 LNHDA and CDR2 SQIVND (reference sequence). Trimming at V came to 3 bases and at J to 8 bases, leaving 9 bases not matched to a gene. The CDR3 has 15 residues.

This clone appeared a few times. This chain joins TRBV18 and TRBJ2-1; D possibly uses TRBD1 or TRBD2 (5 bases each). The CDR3 sequence is 16 residues long. Trimming took off 4 bases at V and 5 bases at J, with 18 bases between the two ends. Germline-derived CDR1 and CDR2 are KGHSH and LQKENI. In nucleotides, the CDR3 is TGTGCCAGCTCACTACGTTCTGGGACCGGGCACAATGAGCAGTTCTTC. It encodes CASSLRSGTGHNEQFF. Drawing the rest from reference TRBV18 and TRBJ2-1, the complete variable domain is NAGVMQNPRHLVRRRGQEARLRCSPMKGHSHVYWYRQLPEEGLKFMVYLQKENIIDESGMPKERFSAEFPKEGPSILRIQQVVRGDSAAYFCASSLRSGTGHNEQFFGPGTRLTVL.

In this sample, this clone turned up a few times. The genes are TRBV11-2 and TRBJ2-1; 10 bases are a match to TRBD1. Germline CDR1 is SGHAT and CDR2 is FQNNGV. Trimming took 5 bases from V and 10 from J; bases not matched to a gene: 11. The CDR3 sequence is 15 residues long. CDR3 loop: CASSRAGTGVGEQFF. The CDR3 bases are TGTGCCAGCAGCCGAGCCGGGACAGGGGTAGGAGAGCAGTTCTTC. The variable domain in full, completed from reference TRBV11-2 and TRBJ2-1, reads EAGVAQSPRYKIIEKRQSVAFWCNPISGHATLYWYQQILGQGPKLLIQFQNNGVVDDSQLPKDRFSAERLKGVDSTLKIQPAKLEDSAVYLCASSRAGTGVGEQFFGPGTRLTVL.

The rearrangement joins TRBV5-4 to TRBJ2-1, with 13 nucleotides matching TRBD2. Trimming took 7 bases from V and 15 from J; bases not matched to a gene: 10. This CDR3 spans 13 amino acids. Germline CDR1 and CDR2: SGHNT and YYREEE (reference sequence). In nucleotides, the CDR3 is TGTGCCAGCTGTAGACTAGCGGGAGGAGGGTGGTTCTTC. Protein sequence: CASCRLAGGGWFF.

The rearrangement joins TRBV19 to TRBJ2-3; 7 positions agree with TRBD1. The CDR3 contains 15 residues. V was pared by 5 bases and J by 5 bases, with 10 bases of the junction left unmatched. The V gene's germline CDR1 is LNHDA and CDR2 SQIVND (reference sequence). The DNA of the CDR3 is TGTGCCAGTAGTTTCTCCACAGGGGTTGTAGATACGCAGTATTTT. It translates to CASSFSTGVVDTQYF.

The chain carries TRBV5-4 and TRBJ2-3; D gene unclear. Per germline, CDR1 SGHNT and CDR2 YYREEE (reference sequence). The CDR3 has 12 residues. Trimming took off 6 bases at V and 6 bases at J, with 11 bases between the two ends. CDR3 bases: TGTGCCAGCAATAGGCCCGAGGATACGCAGTATTTT. This encodes CASNRPEDTQYF.